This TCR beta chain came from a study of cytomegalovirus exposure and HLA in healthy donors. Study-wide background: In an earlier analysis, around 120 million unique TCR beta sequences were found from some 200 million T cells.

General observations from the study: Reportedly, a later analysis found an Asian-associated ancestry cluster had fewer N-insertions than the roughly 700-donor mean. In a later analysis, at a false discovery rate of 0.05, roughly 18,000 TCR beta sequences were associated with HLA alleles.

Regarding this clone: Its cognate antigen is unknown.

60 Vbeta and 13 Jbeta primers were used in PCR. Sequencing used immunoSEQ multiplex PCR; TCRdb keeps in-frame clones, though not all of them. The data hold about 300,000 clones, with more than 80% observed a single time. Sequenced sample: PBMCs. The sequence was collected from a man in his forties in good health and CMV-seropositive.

The CDR3 reads CARSLGLAGATGELFF. The CDR3 DNA reads as TGTGCCAGAAGCTTAGGACTAGCGGGAGCCACCGGGGAGCTGTTTTTT. V is TRBV7-5 and J is TRBJ2-2; the table calls TRBD2, which could not be checked here. TRBV7-5 is marked as a pseudogene. The CDR3 totals 16 residues.